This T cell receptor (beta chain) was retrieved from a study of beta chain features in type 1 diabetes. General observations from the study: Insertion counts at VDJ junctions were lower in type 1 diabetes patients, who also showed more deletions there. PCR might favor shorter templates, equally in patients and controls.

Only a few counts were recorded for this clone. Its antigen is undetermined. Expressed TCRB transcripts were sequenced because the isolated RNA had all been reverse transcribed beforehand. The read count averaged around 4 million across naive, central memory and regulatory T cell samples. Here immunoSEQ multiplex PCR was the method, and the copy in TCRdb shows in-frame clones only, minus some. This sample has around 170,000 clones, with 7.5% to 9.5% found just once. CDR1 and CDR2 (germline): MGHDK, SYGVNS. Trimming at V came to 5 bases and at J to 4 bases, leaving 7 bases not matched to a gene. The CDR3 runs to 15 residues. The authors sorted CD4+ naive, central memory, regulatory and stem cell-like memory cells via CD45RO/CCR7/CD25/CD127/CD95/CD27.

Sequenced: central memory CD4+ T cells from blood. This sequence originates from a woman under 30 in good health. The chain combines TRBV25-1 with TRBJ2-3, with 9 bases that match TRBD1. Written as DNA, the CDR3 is TGTGCCAGCAGTCCCCGGCGGACAGGGGCAGATACGCAGTATTTT. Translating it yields CASSPRRTGADTQYF.